Listed below are T cell receptor beta chains from one sample, sequenced in a study of blood T cell repertoires in COVID-19. The assay was immunoSEQ multiplex PCR, and TCRdb's table has in-frame clones only and misses some. The table includes 110,000 to 150,000 clones, about nine tenths detected once. Material: PBMCs or T cells enriched from blood (not recorded which). These receptors came from a man between 45 and 60 years old who had recovered from COVID-19. Each CDR3 is given with its conserved first and last residue. Each record gives: CDR3 DNA, CDR3 protein, V gene, J gene, clone size, D gene. D genes are given only for firm matches. Some rows have no size entry. The others give once, few or many, or a class for an expanded clone.

TGTGCCAGCAGCGTAGCCACCCAGGGAAACACCATATATTTT,CASSVATQGNTIYF,TRBV9,TRBJ1-3,few,NA
TGTGCCAGCAGCGTCGAAGGACTAGCGGGGGGGAAATACAATGAGCAGTTCTTC,CASSVEGLAGGKYNEQFF,TRBV11-2,TRBJ2-1,NA,TRBD2
TGTGCCAGCAGCCCGGACAGCTGGGAGCAGTACTTC,CASSPDSWEQYF,TRBV2,TRBJ2-7,NA,NA
TGTGCCAGCAGCTCCCCCGGAGCGGGGGGTTACACAGATACGCAGTATTTT,CASSSPGAGGYTDTQYF,TRBV7-9,TRBJ2-3,NA,TRBD2
TGTGCCAGCAGCTTAGCGGCTAGCGGGAGGAATGAGCAGTTCTTC,CASSLAASGRNEQFF,TRBV7-2,TRBJ2-1,once,TRBD2
TGTGCCAGCAGCCGCCGACAGCACTCTGGAAACACCATATATTTT,CASSRRQHSGNTIYF,TRBV6-2/TRBV6-3,TRBJ1-3,NA,NA
TGTGCCAGCAGCAAGCTGGCGAGCGGGAATGAAAAACTGTTTTTT,CASSKLASGNEKLFF,TRBV5-6,TRBJ1-4,NA,NA
TGTGCCAGCAGCTGGTCAGGGACAGGGGTTTCCTACGAGCAGTACTTC,CASSWSGTGVSYEQYF,TRBV5-5,TRBJ2-7,NA,TRBD1
TGTGCCAGCTCACCAGTGACCTCGGGTGAGCAGTACTTC,CASSPVTSGEQYF,TRBV18,TRBJ2-7,NA,NA
TGTGCCAGCAGTTCAGCAGGATACTCCTACGAGCAGTACTTC,CASSSAGYSYEQYF,TRBV27,TRBJ2-7,few,NA
TGTGCCTGGGGTTATAGCGGGGGGGGCACAGATACGCAGTATTTT,CAWGYSGGGTDTQYF,TRBV30,TRBJ2-3,NA,TRBD2
TGTGCCAGCAGTGAATTCTCCTCGGGCAATCAGCCCCAGCATTTT,CASSEFSSGNQPQHF,TRBV6-1,TRBJ1-5,NA,NA
TGCAGCGCTGCGGGACTAGCGGAGCAGTACTTC,CSAAGLAEQYF,TRBV29-1,TRBJ2-7,NA,TRBD2
TGCGCCAGCAGCCAAGAGGGACTAGCGGTCCTTAACACCGGGGAGCTGTTTTTT,CASSQEGLAVLNTGELFF,TRBV4-3,TRBJ2-2,once,TRBD2
TGTGCCAGCAGCTTGATGAGCTCTGGGGCCAACGTCCTGACTTTC,CASSLMSSGANVLTF,TRBV5-4,TRBJ2-6,NA,NA
TGCGCCAGCAGCCACAGGGGGATCACAGATACGCAGTATTTT,CASSHRGITDTQYF,TRBV5-1,TRBJ2-3,once,TRBD1
TGTGCCTTCTTGAGCCAGGGGAACACTGAAGCTTTCTTT,CAFLSQGNTEAFF,TRBV7-9,TRBJ1-1,once,NA
TGTGCCAGCACCCCTAGCGGGCGCTACAATGAGCAGTTCTTC,CASTPSGRYNEQFF,TRBV6-5,TRBJ2-1,NA,TRBD2
TGTGCCAGCAGCTTGGACGGGAGGCCCTTTTTTTACACAGATACGCAGTATTTT,CASSLDGRPFFYTDTQYF,TRBV5-4,TRBJ2-3,once,TRBD2
TGCGCCAGCAGCCAACCAGGGACAGGGGAAAATGAGCAGTTCTTC,CASSQPGTGENEQFF,TRBV5-1,TRBJ2-1,NA,TRBD1
TGTGCCAGCAGTTTGTCAGGGTCTAATGAAAAACTGTTTTTT,CASSLSGSNEKLFF,TRBV28,TRBJ1-4,NA,NA